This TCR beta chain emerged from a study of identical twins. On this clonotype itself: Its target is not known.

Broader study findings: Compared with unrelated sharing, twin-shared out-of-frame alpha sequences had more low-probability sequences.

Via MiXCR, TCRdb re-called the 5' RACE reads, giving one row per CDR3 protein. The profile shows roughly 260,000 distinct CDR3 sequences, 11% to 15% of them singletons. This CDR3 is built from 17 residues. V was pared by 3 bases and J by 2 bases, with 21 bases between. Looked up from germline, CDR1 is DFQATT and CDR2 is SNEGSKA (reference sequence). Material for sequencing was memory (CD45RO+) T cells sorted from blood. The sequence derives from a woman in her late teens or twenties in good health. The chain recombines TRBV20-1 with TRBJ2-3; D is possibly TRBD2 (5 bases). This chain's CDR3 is CSASAPTGSGFTDTQYF. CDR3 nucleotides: TGCAGTGCTAGTGCCCCTACGGGGAGCGGATTCACAGATACGCAGTATTTT.